These 16 T cell receptor beta chains were all obtained from the same sample, sequenced in a study of control samples from healthy donors and cancer patients. The assay was immunoSEQ multiplex PCR, and TCRdb's table has in-frame clones only and misses some. The sample carries 20,000 to 25,000 clones, more than 70% recorded once. Material for sequencing was PBMCs. These receptors were obtained from a woman between 55 and 75 years old with head and neck cancer.

V usage is TRBV7-3 and J usage is TRBJ2-1; 10 nucleotides agree with TRBD2. Trimming removed 2 bases from V and 8 bases from J; junction bases left unmatched: 9. CDR1 and CDR2 (germline): SGHTA, FQGTGA. This CDR3 contains 16 residues. CDR3: CASSLWASGSIDEQFF. The CDR3 nucleotides are TGTGCCAGCAGCTTATGGGCTAGCGGGAGTATCGATGAGCAGTTCTTC. Variable domain in full (rest from reference TRBV7-3 and TRBJ2-1): GAGVSQTPSNKVTEKGKYVELRCDPISGHTALYWYRQSLGQGPEFLIYFQGTGAADDSGLPNDRFFAVRPEGSVSTLKIQRTERGDSAVYLCASSLWASGSIDEQFFGPGTRLTVL.

V gene TRBV5-4 combines with J gene TRBJ2-7; 15 bases are shared with TRBD2. CDR1 SGHNT and CDR2 YYREEE come from the germline V gene (reference sequence). The CDR3 is 14 residues long. With V trimmed by 4 bases and J by 7 bases, 3 bases remained unmatched. CDR3 protein: CASSPGTSGREQYF. In DNA form, the CDR3 reads TGTGCCAGCAGCCCAGGGACTAGCGGGAGGGAGCAGTACTTC.

The rearrangement uses TRBV9 and TRBJ2-7; weak D call: TRBD1 (6 bases). Germline CDR1 and CDR2: SGDLS and YYNGEE. This CDR3 is built from 15 residues. V dropped 0 bases and J dropped 1 base, with 11 bases sitting between them. CDR3 in DNA: TGTGCCAGCAGCGTAGCCCCGGACAGATCCTACGAGCAGTACTTC. Its translation is CASSVAPDRSYEQYF.

The CDR3 region has the DNA TGCGCCTCCGGGACTACCTCCGGTACCCAGTACTTC. Protein: CASGTTSGTQYF. J is TRBJ2-5 and V is TRBV4-1; 7 nucleotides line up with TRBD2. Germline V gene sequence: CDR1 MGHRA, CDR2 YSYEKL. V dropped 11 bases and J dropped 8; count of bases not matched to a gene: 11. This CDR3 has 12 amino acids.

The J gene is TRBJ2-3, the V gene TRBV14; TRBD2 is a possible D gene (6 bases). This CDR3 has 15 amino acids. Trimming cost V 1 base and J 0 bases, with 8 bases left between them. CDR1 SGHDN and CDR2 FVKESK come from the germline V gene. In DNA, the CDR3 is TGTGCCAGCAGCCAAGCGGGGGTGAGCACAGATACGCAGTATTTT. Its translation: CASSQAGVSTDTQYF.

The chain employs TRBV3-1 (or the pseudogene TRBV3-2) and TRBJ2-1, with 11 bases that match TRBD2. V lost 0 bases and J lost 6; bases outside the gene matches: 13. The CDR3 runs to 19 residues. Germline V lookup: CDR1 LGHDT, CDR2 YNNKEL (reference sequence). CDR3 nucleotide sequence: TGTGCCAGCAGCCAAGAACCTCCGGTCCCTAGCGGGAGGCTCAATGAGCAGTTCTTC. Residues: CASSQEPPVPSGRLNEQFF.

The chain uses TRBV19 and TRBJ2-1, with 8 bases that match TRBD2. The CDR3 is 15 residues long. V was pared by 5 bases and J by 5 bases, with 8 bases of the junction left unmatched. The V gene's germline CDR1 is LNHDA and CDR2 SQIVND (reference sequence). CDR3 region: CASSWGSGGNNEQFF. The CDR3 DNA follows: TGTGCCAGTAGTTGGGGCAGCGGGGGAAACAATGAGCAGTTCTTC.

V usage is TRBV5-1 and J usage is TRBJ1-5, with D perhaps matching TRBD1 (5 bases). Deletions cut 0 bases from V and 0 bases from J, with 7 bases between. Germline values: CDR1 SGHRS, CDR2 YFSETQ. The CDR3 runs 15 residues. CDR3 loop: CASSLGQNSNQPQHF. The CDR3 bases are TGCGCCAGCAGCTTGGGACAGAATAGCAATCAGCCCCAGCATTTT.

There are a few counts of this clone. The V gene is TRBV14, the J gene TRBJ2-7; D is unclear. Germline CDR1 SGHDN, CDR2 FVKESK. The V and J ends lost 0 bases and 3 bases respectively, with 6 bases between them. CDR3 length equals 13 residues. CDR3 bases: TGTGCCAGCAGCCAAGACCTTTACTACGAGCAGTACTTC. Translating gives CASSQDLYYEQYF.

The chain links TRBV2 to TRBJ1-6; D may be TRBD1 (5 bases). V was trimmed by 6 bases and J by 6 bases, leaving 15 bases between them. The CDR3 has 15 amino acids. Germline values: CDR1 SNHLY, CDR2 FYNNEI. CDR3 loop: CASRVLGGVNSPLHF. CDR3 DNA sequence: TGTGCCAGCAGAGTACTTGGGGGAGTTAATTCACCCCTCCACTTT.

The CDR3 sequence is CASSQDRRQETQYF. CDR3 nucleotide sequence: TGTGCCAGCTCACAAGACAGGAGGCAAGAGACCCAGTACTTC. This chain joins TRBV18 and TRBJ2-5, with a weak D call TRBD1 (6 bases). The V end was cut by 4 bases, the J end by 2 bases, with 11 bases between. Germline CDR1 KGHSH, CDR2 LQKENI. This CDR3 region has 14 residues. The whole variable domain, remainder taken from reference TRBV18 and TRBJ2-5, is NAGVMQNPRHLVRRRGQEARLRCSPMKGHSHVYWYRQLPEEGLKFMVYLQKENIIDESGMPKERFSAEFPKEGPSILRIQQVVRGDSAAYFCASSQDRRQETQYFGPGTRLLVL.

This clone was counted once. The genes are TRBV7-2 and TRBJ1-2, with 7 positions matching TRBD1. The germline V gene encodes CDR1 SGHTA and CDR2 FQGNSA. The V gene end was trimmed by 0 bases and the J gene end by 4 bases; junction bases not matched to a gene: 2. The CDR3 is 14 amino acids. CDR3: CASSLARTGYGYTF. CDR3 in DNA: TGTGCCAGCAGCTTAGCCCGGACAGGCTATGGCTACACCTTC.

The rearrangement uses TRBV11-2 and TRBJ2-7; 7 nucleotides agree with TRBD1. The CDR3 covers 14 residues. The germline V gene encodes CDR1 SGHAT and CDR2 FQNNGV. Trimming at V came to 5 bases and at J to 3 bases, leaving 7 bases not matched to a gene. Here the CDR3 DNA reads TGTGCCAGCAGCCCAGACAGGGTTCTCTACGAGCAGTACTTC. Residues: CASSPDRVLYEQYF.

This rearrangement joins TRBV29-1 to TRBJ1-2; 7 nucleotides align to TRBD1. CDR3 length: 11 amino acids. V shed 7 bases and J 8 bases; nucleotides not matched to a gene: 7. Germline V lookup: CDR1 SQVTM, CDR2 ANQGSEA. This CDR3 is CSGGTEGGYTF. The CDR3 region has the DNA TGCAGCGGGGGGACAGAAGGCGGCTACACCTTC.

This sequence joins TRBV7-9 and TRBJ1-2; a weak D match, TRBD1 (6 bases). V was cut by 1 base and J by 2 bases, with 8 bases left in between. Germline-derived CDR1 and CDR2 are SEHNR and FQNEAQ (reference sequence). This CDR3 is 14 amino acids long. CDR3 sequence: CASSLDDRNYGYTF. The CDR3 bases are TGTGCCAGCAGCTTAGATGACAGGAACTATGGCTACACCTTC.

V is TRBV5-1 and J is TRBJ2-7; 8 nucleotides line up with TRBD2. Trimming took 1 base from V and 1 from J; bases not matched to a gene: 7. Germline V CDR1 and CDR2: SGHRS, YFSETQ. The CDR3 extends over 16 amino acids. Here the CDR3 reads CASSLTPGLGSYEQYF. CDR3 nucleotides: TGCGCCAGCAGCTTGACCCCGGGACTAGGTTCCTACGAGCAGTACTTC. Full variable domain (outside the CDR3, taken from reference TRBV5-1 and TRBJ2-7): KAGVTQTPRYLIKTRGQQVTLSCSPISGHRSVSWYQQTPGQGLQFLFEYFSETQRNKGNFPGRFSGRQFSNSRSEMNVSTLELGDSALYLCASSLTPGLGSYEQYFGPGTRLTVT.